The clone carrying this T cell receptor (beta chain) was detected only a few times. Its antigen is still unknown. The data were obtained in a study of healthy donors' naive CD4 and CD8 T cells. Study information: All functional IMGT TCR alpha variants were covered by new primers.

The study, taken as a whole, reports: A reported CD4+/CD8+ bias affected most V and J genes in naive cells.

V lost 0 bases, J lost 4 bases, and 3 bases lay in between. Germline V gene data show CDR1 as SQVTM and CDR2 as ANQGSEA. The CDR3 length is 11 residues. Each TCR library used around 500 ng of total RNA and a linear amplification protocol. TCRdb processed the reads anew with MiXCR; each CDR3 protein has one entry. This sample carries approximately 180,000 distinct CDR3 sequences, about 74% of them seen once, and the ten largest clones take 2% to 2.5%. This chain connects TRBV29-1 to TRBJ1-2; D uncertain. The sequencing sample was made of naive CD4+ and CD8+ T cells sorted from blood, pooled from several donors. This TCR was sampled from a pool of human donors in good health; the sample pools cells from several healthy donors. CDR3 protein: CSVEEGYGYTF. The CDR3 DNA follows: TGCAGCGTTGAAGAGGGCTATGGCTACACCTTC.